This T cell receptor (beta chain) was profiled in a study of cytomegalovirus exposure and HLA in healthy donors. Study-level information: A later analysis reported the 120 or so validation repertoires used the same platform as the approximately 660 first-cohort repertoires. Study-level results: According to a subsequent analysis, TCR clusters identified in the first cohort showed a tendency to co-occur across the 120 or so validation repertoires. Confirmation was obtained in vitro that a few CMV-associated chains are specific for CMV antigens.

On this clone: The antigen remains unidentified.

Libraries were prepared by immunoSEQ multiplex PCR; TCRdb keeps only in-frame clonotypes and omits some of them. The table includes more than 85,000 clones, 85% to 90% detected once. This CDR3 contains 15 residues. Trimming cost V 2 bases and J 5 bases; bases outside gene matches: 4. Germline V lookup: CDR1 SGHTA, CDR2 FQGTGA. The sample taken for sequencing was PBMCs. The origin of this receptor is a young woman in good health and CMV-seronegative. This chain joins TRBV7-3 and TRBJ2-1, with 9 bases identical to TRBD2. The CDR3 sequence: CASSLLASGNNEQFF. The CDR3 DNA is TGTGCCAGCAGCTTACTTGCTAGCGGGAACAATGAGCAGTTCTTC.